This T cell receptor (beta chain) was found in a study of shared clonotypes between healthy human individuals. Germline-derived CDR1 and CDR2 are SGHRS and YFSETQ. Trimming took 0 bases from V and 10 from J, leaving 13 bases between them. This CDR3 has 13 residues. Recent acute infections and vaccinations were absent in the healthy HIV-negative adult donors. Measured with immunoSEQ multiplex PCR; TCRdb has only the in-frame clones, and not every one. The sample has 740,000 or so clones, 60% to 75% seen once; the top ten hold about 1.8%. Study observations and caveats: Shared clonotypes across all four donors exceeded non-shared ones in generation probability. The study found about 5% of naive CD4 clonotypes shared across four donors.

Details on this clone: The antigen remains undetermined.

The sample comprised memory CD4+ T cells sorted from blood. Subset here: CD45RA-negative fraction. The TCR originated in a woman aged 25 to 39 in good health. The J gene is TRBJ1-1, the V gene TRBV5-1, with D tentatively TRBD1 (5 bases). The CDR3 DNA reads TGCGCCAGCAGCTTGGACAGGCCCCAAGGAGCTTTCTTT. Protein product: CASSLDRPQGAFF.